One and the same sample provided the 16 T cell receptor beta chains below, sequenced in a study of OX40 agonist ivuxolimab in advanced cancers. The data were produced by immunoSEQ multiplex PCR, yet TCRdb's version contains in-frame clones alone and is incomplete. The sample yields 55,000 to 75,000 clones, more than 75% seen once. This specimen was CD4+ or CD8+ T cells sorted from blood, taken in a trial of the OX40 agonist ivuxolimab. The source is an adult with an advanced solid tumor such as melanoma, head and neck, liver or kidney cancer.

The rearrangement uses TRBV30 and TRBJ1-2; unclear D gene. The CDR3 runs 17 residues. V was shortened by 3 bases and J by 3 bases, with 23 bases between the two germline ends. Germline-derived CDR1 and CDR2 are GTSNPN and SVGIG (reference sequence). The CDR3 sequence: CAWRSPWTGNFYYGYTF. CDR3 DNA: TGTGCCTGGAGATCCCCATGGACGGGAAACTTCTACTATGGCTACACCTTC.

This chain connects TRBV7-9 to TRBJ2-5; tentatively, D is TRBD1 or TRBD2 (6 bases each). Trimming took off 5 bases at V and 3 bases at J, with 13 bases between the two ends. The CDR3 loop spans 14 amino acids. The germline V gene encodes CDR1 SEHNR and CDR2 FQNEAQ (reference sequence). The CDR3 region is CASSPWGAEETQYF. For the CDR3, the DNA is TGTGCCAGCAGCCCATGGGGGGCAGAAGAGACCCAGTACTTC.

The rearrangement uses TRBV15 and TRBJ2-2; D not certain. Per the germline V gene, CDR1 is LNHNV and CDR2 is YYDKDF (reference sequence). There are 14 residues in the CDR3. V was clipped by 5 bases and J by 4 bases, with 11 bases between them. The CDR3 loop is CATSLGFGTGELFF. The CDR3 DNA follows: TGTGCCACCAGCCTAGGGTTTGGCACCGGGGAGCTGTTTTTT.

This chain uses TRBV7-2 with TRBJ1-2; 8 nucleotides align to TRBD1. CDR1 SGHTA and CDR2 FQGNSA come from the germline V gene. Germline trimming cut 5 bases from V and 1 base from J; bases unmatched to any gene: 6. CDR3 length equals 15 residues. The CDR3 DNA sequence: TGTGCCAGCAGCCAGGGGGCGTTCATTAACTATGGCTACACCTTC. Protein product: CASSQGAFINYGYTF.

This clone came up a few times. This chain connects TRBV10-2 to TRBJ2-1; no clear D. From germline, CDR1 is WSHSY and CDR2 SAAADI. The V end was cut by 2 bases, the J end by 4 bases, with 12 bases between. The length of the CDR3 is 15 residues. As DNA, the CDR3 is TGCGCCAGCAGTGAGGTCGTGCAGGATTACAATGAGCAGTTCTTC. It encodes CASSEVVQDYNEQFF.

The CDR3 region has the DNA TGCGCCAGCAGCTTCAGGACTCAGGATGAGCAGTTCTTC. It specifies CASSFRTQDEQFF. The chain has TRBV5-1 and TRBJ2-1; D is possibly TRBD2 (5 bases). The CDR3 extends over 13 amino acids. V lost 2 bases, J lost 8 bases, and 11 bases lay in between. From germline, CDR1 is SGHRS and CDR2 YFSETQ. The variable domain in full, completed from reference TRBV5-1 and TRBJ2-1, reads KAGVTQTPRYLIKTRGQQVTLSCSPISGHRSVSWYQQTPGQGLQFLFEYFSETQRNKGNFPGRFSGRQFSNSRSEMNVSTLELGDSALYLCASSFRTQDEQFFGPGTRLTVL.

The chain recombines TRBV11-2 with TRBJ2-1; D is unclear. The V and J ends lost 0 bases and 15 bases respectively, with 18 bases between them. Germline CDR1 is SGHAT and CDR2 is FQNNGV. The CDR3 runs 14 residues. CDR3 bases: TGTGCCAGCAGCTTAGATCCCCGAACATCTAGTCGGTTCTTC. Its protein is CASSLDPRTSSRFF.

The V gene is TRBV2, the J gene TRBJ2-5, with D maybe TRBD1 (5 bases). Germline CDR1 SNHLY, CDR2 FYNNEI. This CDR3 has 14 residues. V lost 4 bases and J 0 bases, leaving 9 bases between the germline ends. For the CDR3, the DNA is TGTGCCAGCAGTGTACAGGCAAACCAAGAGACCCAGTACTTC. Encoded protein: CASSVQANQETQYF. Variable domain in full (rest from reference TRBV2 and TRBJ2-5): EPEVTQTPSHQVTQMGQEVILRCVPISNHLYFYWYRQILGQKVEFLVSFYNNEISEKSEIFDDQFSVERPDGSNFTLKIRSTKLEDSAMYFCASSVQANQETQYFGPGTRLLVL.

The chain couples TRBV10-3 to TRBJ1-5, with TRBD1 matching over 8 bases. Per the germline V gene, CDR1 is ENHRY and CDR2 is SYGVKD. V trimming: 7 bases; J trimming: 7 bases; junction bases outside the gene matches: 6. This CDR3 contains 13 residues. The CDR3 protein is CAITRDRSQPQHF. CDR3 DNA: TGTGCCATCACCCGGGACAGGAGCCAGCCCCAGCATTTT.

The V call is TRBV6-5, the J call TRBJ2-5; D may be TRBD1 (6 bases). The V end lost 0 bases, the J end lost 5 bases, and 16 bases lay between the germline ends. CDR1 is MNHEY and CDR2 is SVGAGI in the germline V gene. This CDR3 spans 16 amino acids. The CDR3 nucleotides read TGTGCCAGCAGTTACTCGATTTACAGGGTCGGGGAGACCCAGTACTTC. Translating it yields CASSYSIYRVGETQYF.

V and J are TRBV9 and TRBJ1-2; D is perhaps TRBD1 (6 bases). Per germline, CDR1 SGDLS and CDR2 YYNGEE. The CDR3 covers 14 residues. V gave up 0 bases and J gave up 8 bases, with 14 bases separating them. The CDR3 DNA sequence: TGTGCCAGCAGCGTAGTCGTACAGGGAGGGGGCTACACCTTC. Translation: CASSVVVQGGGYTF. Based on the CDR3 plus reference TRBV9 and TRBJ1-2, the full variable domain is DSGVTQTPKHLITATGQRVTLRCSPRSGDLSVYWYQQSLDQGLQFLIQYYNGEERAKGNILERFSAQQFPDLHSELNLSSLELGDSALYFCASSVVVQGGGYTFGSGTRLTVV.

The V and J genes are TRBV5-1 and TRBJ2-5; D is unresolved. The CDR3 totals 13 residues. In germline, CDR1 is SGHRS, CDR2 YFSETQ. V lost 2 bases and J 4 bases, leaving 9 bases between the germline ends. CDR3 nucleotides: TGCGCCAGCAGCTTAATAGTCTCAGAGACCCAGTACTTC. Translating it yields CASSLIVSETQYF.

V and J are TRBV6-1 and TRBJ2-4; D unresolved. The CDR3 loop spans 12 amino acids. V lost 7 bases and J lost 6, with 10 bases in between. Germline CDR1 reads MNHNS; CDR2 reads SASEGT. The chain's CDR3 is CASTSDGNIQYF. The CDR3 DNA is TGTGCCAGCACCTCGGACGGAAACATTCAGTACTTC.

This clone has a single count. V is TRBV30 and J is TRBJ2-1; D gene unclear. Germline CDR1 is GTSNPN and CDR2 is SVGIG (reference sequence). The V end was cut by 4 bases, the J end by 2 bases, with 9 bases between. CDR3 length equals 13 residues. CDR3 sequence (DNA): TGTGCCTGGAAGGTGGAGACCTACAATGAGCAGTTCTTC. The encoded protein is CAWKVETYNEQFF. Drawing the rest from reference TRBV30 and TRBJ2-1, the complete variable domain is SQTIHQWPATLVQPVGSPLSLECTVEGTSNPNLYWYRQAAGRGLQLLFYSVGIGQISSEVPQNLSASRPQDRQFILSSKKLLLSDSGFYLCAWKVETYNEQFFGPGTRLTVL.

This sequence joins TRBV18 and TRBJ2-3; D unresolved. CDR3 length: 15 amino acids. Per the germline V gene, CDR1 is KGHSH and CDR2 is LQKENI. With 8 bases removed from V and 0 bases from J, the gap between germline ends came to 15 bases. The CDR3 region has the DNA TGTGCCAGCACGACCGACCCTTCTAGCACAGATACGCAGTATTTT. It yields the protein CASTTDPSSTDTQYF.

The genes are TRBV18 and TRBJ1-6, with TRBD1 as a possible D gene (6 bases). Germline CDR1 and CDR2: KGHSH and LQKENI. Trimming pared 4 bases from V and 7 bases from J, leaving 17 bases between. The length of the CDR3 is 16 residues. CDR3 loop: CASSRTDSEINSPLHF. The CDR3 DNA is TGTGCCAGCTCACGGACAGATAGTGAGATAAATTCACCCCTCCACTTT.